This is a list of T cell receptor beta chains from one sample in a study of OX40 agonist ivuxolimab in advanced cancers. The repertoire was sequenced with immunoSEQ multiplex PCR; TCRdb's copy has only in-frame clones and lacks some. Counted here are approximately 60,000 clones, roughly 84% occurring once; the ten biggest clones make up approximately 30%. The sample in question was CD4+ or CD8+ T cells sorted from blood, obtained in a trial of the OX40 agonist ivuxolimab. The receptors derive from an adult with an advanced solid tumor such as melanoma, head and neck, liver or kidney cancer. Both conserved end residues are part of each CDR3. Each record gives: J gene, V gene, clone size, CDR3 protein. Clone size appears in some rows only: once, few, many, or a class for an expanded clone.

J: TRBJ2-7
V: TRBV4-3
size: hyperexpanded
CDR3: CASSQESALERSEQYF

J: TRBJ2-1
V: TRBV5-1
size: NA
CDR3: CASSTDRGIRTDNEQFF

J: TRBJ2-1
V: TRBV30
size: NA
CDR3: CAWSLQYNEQFF

J: TRBJ2-1
V: TRBV10-2
size: NA
CDR3: CASSALAGQFF

J: TRBJ1-3
V: TRBV2
size: NA
CDR3: CASSGDRSSGNTIYF

J: TRBJ1-5
V: TRBV10-3
size: few
CDR3: CAITDENNQPQHF

J: TRBJ2-5
V: TRBV2
size: NA
CDR3: CASSAYTLQETQYF

J: TRBJ1-4
V: TRBV9
size: few
CDR3: CASSVSSGKLFF

J: TRBJ2-1
V: TRBV10-3
size: NA
CDR3: CASRGGGSSNEQFF

J: TRBJ1-5
V: TRBV5-1
size: NA
CDR3: CASSPGRNQPQHF

J: TRBJ2-7
V: TRBV28
size: NA
CDR3: CASSRGLPAYEQYF

J: TRBJ1-6
V: TRBV10-1
size: NA
CDR3: CASSAGAQGAPLHF

J: TRBJ1-5
V: TRBV29-1
size: NA
CDR3: CSVGGQGGKGNQPQHF